This T cell receptor beta chain was recovered during a study of pediatric ulcerative colitis. Notes on the study in general: A couple of patients' blood samples yielded substantially fewer templates.

The length of the CDR3 is 15 residues. The germline CDR1 and CDR2 sequences are SGHTA and FQGNSA. Trimming removed 2 bases at V and 0 bases at J, with 8 bases between. The rectum was sampled with one to two pinch biopsies at colonoscopy. There are a few counts of this clone. Its cognate antigen is unknown. TCRdb's copy holds only in-frame clones and misses some; the assay was immunoSEQ multiplex PCR. The data hold 35,000 or so clones, with 55% to 85% observed a single time. The chain employs TRBV7-2 and TRBJ1-3, with D uncertain. The sequence derives from a boy aged 5-17 years with moderate ulcerative colitis. Sequencing was done on a sample of gut tissue. DNA for the CDR3: TGTGCCAGCAGCTTACAAACAGCCTCTGGAAACACCATATATTTT. Its translation: CASSLQTASGNTIYF.